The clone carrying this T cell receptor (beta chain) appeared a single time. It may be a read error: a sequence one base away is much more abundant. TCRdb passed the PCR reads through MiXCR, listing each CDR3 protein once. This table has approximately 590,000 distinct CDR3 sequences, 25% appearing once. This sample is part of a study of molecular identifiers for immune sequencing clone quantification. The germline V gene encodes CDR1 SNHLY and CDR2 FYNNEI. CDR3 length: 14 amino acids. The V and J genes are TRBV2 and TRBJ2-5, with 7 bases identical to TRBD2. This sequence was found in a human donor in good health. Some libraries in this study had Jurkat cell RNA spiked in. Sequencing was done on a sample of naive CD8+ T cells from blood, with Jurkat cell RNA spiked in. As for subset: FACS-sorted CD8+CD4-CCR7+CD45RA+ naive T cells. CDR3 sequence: CASSWEGHQEPQYF. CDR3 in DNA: TGTGCCAGCAGTTGGGAGGGTCACCAAGAGCCCCAGTACTTC.